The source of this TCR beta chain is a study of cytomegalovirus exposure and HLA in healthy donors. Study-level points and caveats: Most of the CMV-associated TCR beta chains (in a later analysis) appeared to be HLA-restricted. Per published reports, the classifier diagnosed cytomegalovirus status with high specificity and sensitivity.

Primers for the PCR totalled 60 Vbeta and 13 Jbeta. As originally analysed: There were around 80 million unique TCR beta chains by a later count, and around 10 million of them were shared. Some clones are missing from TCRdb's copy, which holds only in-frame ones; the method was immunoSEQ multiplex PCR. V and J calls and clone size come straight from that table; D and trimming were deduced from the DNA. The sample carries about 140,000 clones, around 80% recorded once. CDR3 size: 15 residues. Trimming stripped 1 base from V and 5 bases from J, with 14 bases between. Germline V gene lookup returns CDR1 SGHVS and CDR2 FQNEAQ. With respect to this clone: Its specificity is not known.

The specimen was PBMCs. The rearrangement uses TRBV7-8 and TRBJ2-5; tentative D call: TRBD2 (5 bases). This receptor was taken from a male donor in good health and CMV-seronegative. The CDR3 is CASSLVGKGLETQYF. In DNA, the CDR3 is TGTGCCAGCAGCTTAGTCGGGAAAGGGTTGGAGACCCAGTACTTC.